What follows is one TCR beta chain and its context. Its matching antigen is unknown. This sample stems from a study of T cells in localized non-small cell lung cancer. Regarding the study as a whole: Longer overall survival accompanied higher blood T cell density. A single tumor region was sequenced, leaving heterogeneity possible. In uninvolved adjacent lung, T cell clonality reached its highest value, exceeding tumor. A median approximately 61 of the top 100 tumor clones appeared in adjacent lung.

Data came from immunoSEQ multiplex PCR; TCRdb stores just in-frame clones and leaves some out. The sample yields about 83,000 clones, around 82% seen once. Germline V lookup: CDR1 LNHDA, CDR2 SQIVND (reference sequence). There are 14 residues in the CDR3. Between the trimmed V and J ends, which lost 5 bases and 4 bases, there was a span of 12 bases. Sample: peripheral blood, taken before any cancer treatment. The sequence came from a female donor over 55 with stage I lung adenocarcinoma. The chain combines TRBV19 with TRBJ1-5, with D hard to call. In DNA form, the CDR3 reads TGTGCCAGTAGTGGTCAGTTGAGGAATCAGCCCCAGCATTTT. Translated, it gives CASSGQLRNQPQHF.